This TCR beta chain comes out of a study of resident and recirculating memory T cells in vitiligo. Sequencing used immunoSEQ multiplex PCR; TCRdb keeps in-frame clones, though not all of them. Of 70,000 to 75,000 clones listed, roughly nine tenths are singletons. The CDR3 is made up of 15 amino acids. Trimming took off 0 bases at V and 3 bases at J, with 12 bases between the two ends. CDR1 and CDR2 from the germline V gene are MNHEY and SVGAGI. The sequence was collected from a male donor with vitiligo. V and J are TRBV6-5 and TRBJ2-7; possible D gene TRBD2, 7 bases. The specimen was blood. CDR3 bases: TGTGCCAGCAGTTACTCAGGGGGGGCAGTCTACGAGCAGTACTTC. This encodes CASSYSGGAVYEQYF.